These T cell receptor beta chains were read from a single sample in a study of blood T cell repertoires in COVID-19. The protocol was immunoSEQ multiplex PCR, while the TCRdb copy is restricted to in-frame clones and leaves out a portion. This table has more than 70,000 clones, roughly nine tenths appearing once. Sequenced input: peripheral blood. These receptors were collected from a woman aged 45-59 years with active or convalescent COVID-19. Both conserved end residues are part of each CDR3. D genes are given only for firm matches. Not every row has a clone size; where given, it reads once, few, many or a size class.

TRBJ2-4,TRBD1,TRBV27,NA,CASSWDSKNIQYF,TGTGCCAGCAGTTGGGACAGCAAAAACATTCAGTACTTC
TRBJ1-6,NA,TRBV7-8,NA,CASSLVGTPPLHF,TGTGCCAGCAGCTTAGTGGGCACTCCCCCCCTCCACTTT
TRBJ2-3,NA,TRBV14,NA,CASSQGQSSGDTQYF,TGTGCCAGCAGCCAAGGACAGTCCTCTGGAGATACGCAGTATTTT
TRBJ2-3,TRBD2,TRBV4-3,NA,CASSRIAGVSTDTQYF,TGCGCCAGCAGCCGGATAGCGGGGGTTAGCACAGATACGCAGTATTTT
TRBJ1-2,TRBD1,TRBV30,NA,CAWNEDRGGYGYTF,TGTGCCTGGAATGAGGACAGGGGTGGCTATGGCTACACCTTC
TRBJ1-5,TRBD1,TRBV7-9,NA,CASSFAGTGSNQPQHF,TGTGCCAGCAGCTTCGCCGGGACAGGTAGCAATCAGCCCCAGCATTTT
TRBJ1-1,NA,TRBV29-1,NA,CSVEWAPSRMNTEAFF,TGCAGCGTTGAATGGGCCCCGTCGAGAATGAACACTGAAGCTTTCTTT
TRBJ2-7,TRBD2,TRBV5-1,NA,CASSLAWGGPEQYF,TGCGCCAGCAGCTTGGCCTGGGGGGGACCCGAGCAGTACTTC
TRBJ1-2,TRBD1,TRBV12-3/TRBV12-4,once,CASSSGQGYGYTF,TGTGCCAGCAGTTCCGGACAGGGCTATGGCTACACCTTC
TRBJ2-1,NA,TRBV27,NA,CASSSAQGTPLTNEQFF,TGTGCCAGCAGTTCCGCTCAGGGGACCCCCCTTACAAATGAGCAGTTCTTC
TRBJ2-7,NA,TRBV4-3,NA,CASSQEAGSGQHYEQYF,TGCGCCAGCAGCCAAGAGGCTGGCAGCGGGCAGCACTACGAGCAGTACTTC
TRBJ1-1,TRBD1,TRBV7-6,NA,CASRSPGQGATEAFF,TGTGCCAGCAGATCCCCGGGACAGGGGGCCACTGAAGCTTTCTTT
TRBJ1-2,TRBD1,TRBV30,few,CAWSPWRQGHTF,TGTGCCTGGAGTCCCTGGAGACAGGGTCACACCTTC
TRBJ1-5,TRBD1,TRBV7-2,NA,CASSSAWDRALNQPQHF,TGTGCCAGCAGCTCAGCGTGGGACAGGGCGCTAAATCAGCCCCAGCATTTT
TRBJ1-5,TRBD1,TRBV6-6,few,CASSPGQGWDQPQHF,TGTGCCAGCAGCCCCGGACAGGGTTGGGATCAGCCCCAGCATTTT
TRBJ2-1,NA,TRBV11-1,NA,CASSQEGGPIIEQFF,TGTGCCAGCAGTCAGGAGGGGGGGCCAATTATCGAGCAGTTCTTC
TRBJ1-1,TRBD1,TRBV9,NA,CASSVRGTGVTEAFF,TGTGCCAGCAGCGTGAGAGGTACAGGGGTTACTGAAGCTTTCTTT
TRBJ2-1,NA,TRBV2,NA,CASNRVAYNEQFF,TGTGCCAGCAACAGGGTTGCTTACAATGAGCAGTTCTTC
TRBJ1-1,TRBD1,TRBV9,NA,CASSARGQGVLHTEAFF,TGTGCCAGCAGCGCCCGGGGACAGGGAGTTTTACACACTGAAGCTTTCTTT
TRBJ1-3,TRBD1,TRBV4-3,NA,CASSQDHRGLRGGNTIYF,TGCGCCAGCAGCCAAGACCACAGGGGGCTACGGGGAGGAAACACCATATATTTT